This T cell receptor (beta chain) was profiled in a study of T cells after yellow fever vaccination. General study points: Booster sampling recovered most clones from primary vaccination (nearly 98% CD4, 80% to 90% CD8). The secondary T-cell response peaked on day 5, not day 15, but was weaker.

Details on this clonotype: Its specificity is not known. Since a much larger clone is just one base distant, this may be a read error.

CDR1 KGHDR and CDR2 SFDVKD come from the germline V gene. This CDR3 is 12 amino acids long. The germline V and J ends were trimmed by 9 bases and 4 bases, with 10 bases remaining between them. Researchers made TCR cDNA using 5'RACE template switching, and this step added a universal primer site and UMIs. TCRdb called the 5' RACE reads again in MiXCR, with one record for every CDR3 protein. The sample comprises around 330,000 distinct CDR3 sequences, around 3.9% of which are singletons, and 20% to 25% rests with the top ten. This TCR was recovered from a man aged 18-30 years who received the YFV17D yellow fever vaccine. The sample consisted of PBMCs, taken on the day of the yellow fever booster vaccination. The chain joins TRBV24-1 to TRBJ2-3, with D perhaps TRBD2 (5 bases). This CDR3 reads CATQKDSDTQYF. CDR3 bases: TGTGCCACCCAGAAGGACTCAGATACGCAGTATTTT.